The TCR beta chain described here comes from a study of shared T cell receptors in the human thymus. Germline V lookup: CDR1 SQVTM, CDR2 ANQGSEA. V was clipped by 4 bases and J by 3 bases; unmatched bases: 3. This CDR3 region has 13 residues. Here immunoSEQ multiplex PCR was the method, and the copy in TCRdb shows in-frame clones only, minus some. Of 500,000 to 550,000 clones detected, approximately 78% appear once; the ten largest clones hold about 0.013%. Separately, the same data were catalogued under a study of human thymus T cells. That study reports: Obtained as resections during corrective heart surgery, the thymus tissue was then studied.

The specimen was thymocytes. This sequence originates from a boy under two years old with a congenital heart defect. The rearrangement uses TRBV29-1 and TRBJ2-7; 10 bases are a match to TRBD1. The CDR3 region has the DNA TGCAGCGTTGTCAGGACAGGGGGCTACGAGCAGTACTTC. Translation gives CSVVRTGGYEQYF.